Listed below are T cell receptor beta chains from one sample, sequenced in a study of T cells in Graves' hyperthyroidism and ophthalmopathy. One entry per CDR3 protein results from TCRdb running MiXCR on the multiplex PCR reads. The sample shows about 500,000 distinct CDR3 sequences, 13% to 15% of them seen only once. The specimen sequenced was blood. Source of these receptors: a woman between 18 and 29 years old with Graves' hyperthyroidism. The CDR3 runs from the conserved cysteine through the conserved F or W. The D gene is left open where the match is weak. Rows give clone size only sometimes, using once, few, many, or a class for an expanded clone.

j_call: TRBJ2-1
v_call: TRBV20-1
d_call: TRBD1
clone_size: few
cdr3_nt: TGCAGTGCTATCCCGGGACAGGGAAGTAATGAGCAGTTCTTC
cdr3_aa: CSAIPGQGSNEQFF

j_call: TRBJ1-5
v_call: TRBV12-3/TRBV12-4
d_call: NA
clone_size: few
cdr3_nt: TGTGCCAGCAGTCCCAGACGGTATAGCAATCAGCCCCAGCATTTT
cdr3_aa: CASSPRRYSNQPQHF

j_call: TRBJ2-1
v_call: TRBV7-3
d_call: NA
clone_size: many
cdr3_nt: TGTGCCAGCAGCCCCCCTCACTACAATGAGCAGTTCTTC
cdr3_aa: CASSPPHYNEQFF

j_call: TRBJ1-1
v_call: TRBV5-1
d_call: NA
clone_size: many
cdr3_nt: TGCGCCAGCAGCTCGGCGGGGGCTGACACTGAAGCTTTCTTT
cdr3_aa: CASSSAGADTEAFF

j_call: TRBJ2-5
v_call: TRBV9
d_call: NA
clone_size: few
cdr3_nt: TGTGCCAGCAGCGTAGGTGCAACAGGGAGGGAGACCCAGTACTTC
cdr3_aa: CASSVGATGRETQYF

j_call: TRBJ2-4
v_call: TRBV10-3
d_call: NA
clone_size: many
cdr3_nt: TGTGCCATCGGAGTAGGAGTCACGAACATTCAGTACTTC
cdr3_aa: CAIGVGVTNIQYF

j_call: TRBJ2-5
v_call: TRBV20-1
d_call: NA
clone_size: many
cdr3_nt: TGCAGTGCTAGAGATTGGGGCCAGGCCCCACGTGAGGCCCAGTACTTC
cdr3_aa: CSARDWGQAPREAQYF

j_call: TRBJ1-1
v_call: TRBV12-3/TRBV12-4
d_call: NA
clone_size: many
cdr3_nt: TGTGCCAGCAGACCCGGGACTGCTGGTTCTGAAGCTTTCTTT
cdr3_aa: CASRPGTAGSEAFF

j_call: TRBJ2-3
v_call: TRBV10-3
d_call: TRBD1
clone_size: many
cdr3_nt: TGTGCCATCAGTGAGGTCCGCAGGGGGCGCCCAGATACGCAGTATTTT
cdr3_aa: CAISEVRRGRPDTQYF

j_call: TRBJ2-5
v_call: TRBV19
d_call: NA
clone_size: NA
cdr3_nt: TGTGCCAGTAGTATTAAGGGTGTGGGAAAAGAGACCCAGTACTTC
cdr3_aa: CASSIKGVGKETQYF

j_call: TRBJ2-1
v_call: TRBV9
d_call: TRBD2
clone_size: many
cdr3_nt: TGTGCCAGCAGCGTAGCCGCGGGAGAGGATGAGCAGTTCTTC
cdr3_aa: CASSVAAGEDEQFF

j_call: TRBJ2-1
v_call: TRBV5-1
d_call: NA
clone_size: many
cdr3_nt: TGCGCCAGCAGCTTGGACGGGGGAATCAGGAATGAGCAGTTCTTC
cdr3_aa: CASSLDGGIRNEQFF

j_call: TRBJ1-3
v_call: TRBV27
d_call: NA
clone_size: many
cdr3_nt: TGTGCCAGCAGGAGGGGCGTCAACTCTGGAAACACCATATATTTT
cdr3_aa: CASRRGVNSGNTIYF

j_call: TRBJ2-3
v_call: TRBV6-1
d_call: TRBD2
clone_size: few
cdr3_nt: TGTGCCAGCAGTGAAGCGGGACTAGCGGGAGCGGATACGCAGTATTTT
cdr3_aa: CASSEAGLAGADTQYF

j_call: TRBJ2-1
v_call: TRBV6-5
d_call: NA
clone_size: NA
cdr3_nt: TGTGCCAGCGACGGTCGGGATCCTCGGAATGAGCAGTTCTTC
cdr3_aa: CASDGRDPRNEQFF

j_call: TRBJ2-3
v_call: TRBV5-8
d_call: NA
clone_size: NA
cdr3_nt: TGTGCCAGCAGCGCCGGGACACCGACAGATACGCAGTATTTT
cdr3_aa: CASSAGTPTDTQYF

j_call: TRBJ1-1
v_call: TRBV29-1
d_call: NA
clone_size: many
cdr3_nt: TGCAGCGCGCCCAGACGAGGTCGAACTGAAGCTTTCTTT
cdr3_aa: CSAPRRGRTEAFF

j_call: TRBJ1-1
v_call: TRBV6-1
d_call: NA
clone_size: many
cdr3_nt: TGTGCCAGCAGTGACAGGGTACGGAACACTGAAGCTTTCTTT
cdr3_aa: CASSDRVRNTEAFF

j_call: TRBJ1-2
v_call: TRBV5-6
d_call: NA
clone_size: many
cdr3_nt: TGTGCCAGCAGGGGCACAGGGCAGGACTACTATGGCTACACCTTC
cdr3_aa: CASRGTGQDYYGYTF

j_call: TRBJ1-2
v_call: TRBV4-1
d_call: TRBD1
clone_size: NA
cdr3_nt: TGCGCCAGCAGCCAAGGGCGGACAGGGGGGACTCAAAGGGCCCTTATTTTGAGCTACACCTTC
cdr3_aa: CASSQGRTGGTQRALILSYTF

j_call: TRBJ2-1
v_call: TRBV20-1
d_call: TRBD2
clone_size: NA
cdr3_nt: TGCAGTGCTAGAGACCCCGGGGCTAGCGGGAGGGGAAATGAGCAGTTCTTC
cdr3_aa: CSARDPGASGRGNEQFF

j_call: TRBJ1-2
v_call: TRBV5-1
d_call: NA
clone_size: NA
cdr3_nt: TGCGCCAGCAGCTCGGGAAGGGTTGGCTACACCTTC
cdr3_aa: CASSSGRVGYTF